Below, one T cell receptor beta chain is given with its context. Antigen unknown. TCRdb's table, derived via immunoSEQ multiplex PCR, lists solely in-frame clones and lacks some. Among about 15,000 clones listed, nearly 95% were seen once. The sample originates from a study of T cell clones after liver transplantation. Looking at the study overall: Draws occurred before transplant, before withdrawal, and after complete or failed withdrawal. Study-wide results and limits: In a couple of subjects, few donor cells limited the measurable donor-reactive repertoire.

Sample: CD8+ T cells from blood, taken before liver transplant. The sequence derives from a human donor who received a liver transplant.

The CDR3 nucleotides read TGTGCCAGCAGCTTACCAGGGACTAGCGGACTCTTTTACAATGAGCAGTTCTTC. Translation: CASSLPGTSGLFYNEQFF. The genes are TRBV7-6 and TRBJ2-1; TRBD2 matches at 11 bases. Trimming removed 2 bases from V and 4 bases from J; junction bases left unmatched: 10. The CDR3 runs to 18 residues. Germline-derived CDR1 and CDR2 are SGHVS and FNYEAQ.